The 11 T cell receptor beta chains given below trace back to one sample, sequenced in a study of PD-1 blockade in classical Hodgkin lymphoma. Profiled with immunoSEQ multiplex PCR; TCRdb holds only in-frame clones, not every one. The repertoire holds 96,000 or so clones, with approximately 94% as singletons. Time point specified: cycle 4 day 1 (C4D1), after 6 weeks of nivolumab. Every patient experienced relapse after autologous stem cell transplantation, and brentuximab vedotin exposure varied. Material: peripheral blood mononuclear cells (PBMCs), obtained before the fourth cycle of nivolumab. The source of these receptors is a human donor with classical Hodgkin lymphoma.

The V call is TRBV6-1, the J call TRBJ2-7, with 7 bases identical to TRBD1. The CDR3 contains 14 residues. CDR1 and CDR2 (germline): MNHNS, SASEGT. Unmatched junction bases numbered 2, after V lost 0 bases and J lost 3 bases. The CDR3 loop is CASSEAQGHYEQYF. The CDR3 DNA reads as TGTGCCAGCAGTGAAGCACAGGGGCACTACGAGCAGTACTTC.

This sequence joins TRBV5-6 and TRBJ2-5, with a weak D call TRBD1 (5 bases). CDR1 is SGHDT, CDR2 YYEEEE, per germline. This CDR3 is built from 14 residues. Deletions cut 3 bases from V and 6 bases from J, with 15 bases between. CDR3 loop: CASSYLTVVQTQYF. The CDR3 DNA is TGTGCCAGCAGCTATCTGACAGTCGTACAGACCCAGTACTTC.

The chain has TRBV19 and TRBJ1-1; tentative D call: TRBD1 (6 bases). This CDR3 spans 14 amino acids. Trimming shortened V by 8 bases and J by 3 bases, and 16 bases separated the two germline ends. In germline, CDR1 is LNHDA, CDR2 SQIVND (reference sequence). The DNA of the CDR3 is TGTGCCAGTTGGATATGGGGGGCTCACACTGAAGCTTTCTTT. Translation gives CASWIWGAHTEAFF.

Here the CDR3 DNA reads TGCGCCAGCAGCTTGGGGCTAGCGGGAGAGAATGAGCAGTTCTTC. Translation: CASSLGLAGENEQFF. The V gene is TRBV5-1, the J gene TRBJ2-1; 10 positions agree with TRBD2. After removal of 0 bases from V and 7 bases from J, the junction contained 4 bases not matched to a gene. Germline V gene sequence: CDR1 SGHRS, CDR2 YFSETQ. The CDR3 is 15 amino acids.

The chain joins TRBV5-1 to TRBJ1-1; 9 nucleotides line up with TRBD1. With 2 bases clipped from V and 1 base from J, the junction kept 6 bases outside the gene matches. The germline gives CDR1 SGHRS, CDR2 YFSETQ. The CDR3 contains 16 residues. The CDR3 nucleotides are TGCGCCAGCAGCTTCCGGACAGGGGCGAAGAACACTGAAGCTTTCTTT. Protein product: CASSFRTGAKNTEAFF.

The chain is built from TRBV6-6 and TRBJ1-5; perhaps TRBD1 as D (6 bases). CDR3 length equals 15 residues. V gave up 7 bases and J gave up 5 bases, with 18 bases separating them. CDR1 and CDR2 (germline): MNHNY, SVGAGI (reference sequence). The CDR3 protein is CASTPGTQTDQPQHF. CDR3 bases: TGTGCCAGCACACCTGGGACACAGACGGATCAGCCCCAGCATTTT.

The V call is TRBV4-2, the J call TRBJ2-3; 11 bases map to TRBD2. Germline assignment: CDR1 LGHNA and CDR2 YNFKEQ. The trim removed 4 bases at V and 6 bases at J, leaving 12 bases unmatched. This CDR3 spans 17 amino acids. The CDR3 here is CASSRRDMLAGGDTQYF. The CDR3 DNA sequence: TGTGCCAGCAGCCGAAGAGATATGTTAGCGGGGGGGGATACGCAGTATTTT.

This clone has only one observation. One end of the junction varies from germline; a read error may be responsible. V is TRBV7-9 and J is TRBJ2-1, with D unresolved. CDR3 length: 12 residues. The V gene's germline CDR1 is SEHNR and CDR2 FQNEAQ (reference sequence). The CDR3: CASRLAANEQFF. CDR3 in DNA: TGTGCCAGCAGGTTAGCAGCGAATGAGCAGTTCTTC.

V is TRBV7-8 and J is TRBJ2-7, with 8 bases aligning to TRBD1. There are 14 residues in the CDR3. V dropped 1 base and J dropped 2; count of bases not matched to a gene: 1. Germline CDR1 is SGHVS and CDR2 is FQNEAQ. The CDR3: CASSLGDRTYEQYF. In nucleotides, the CDR3 is TGTGCCAGCAGCTTAGGGGACAGGACCTACGAGCAGTACTTC.

This chain uses TRBV6-5 with TRBJ2-5; TRBD1 agrees at 8 bases. Trimming at V came to 2 bases and at J to 5 bases, leaving 4 bases not matched to a gene. Germline V lookup: CDR1 MNHEY, CDR2 SVGAGI. The CDR3 loop spans 14 amino acids. The CDR3 reads CASSYRTGRETQYF. CDR3 bases: TGTGCCAGCAGTTACAGGACAGGGAGGGAGACCCAGTACTTC.

The chain employs TRBV4-1 and TRBJ2-7, with D possibly matching TRBD1 (5 bases). The CDR3 contains 14 residues. The germline V gene encodes CDR1 MGHRA and CDR2 YSYEKL. V lost 1 base and J lost 6, with 13 bases in between. This CDR3 is CASSQVAGQGEQYF. CDR3 nucleotide sequence: TGCGCCAGCAGCCAAGTCGCAGGGCAGGGCGAGCAGTACTTC.